A single sample gave rise to the 14 T cell receptor beta chains below, sequenced in a study of blood T cell repertoires in COVID-19. Profiling relied on immunoSEQ multiplex PCR, and the TCRdb table lists in-frame clones only, not all of them. The table has more than 300,000 clones, about nine tenths seen once. The specimen sequenced was PBMCs or T cells enriched from blood (not recorded which). These receptors came from a man aged 30 to 39 who had recovered from COVID-19.

The CDR3 nucleotides are TGTGCCAGCAGCGCAGGGGCGCCCGATTTCTATGGCTACACCTTC. Its protein is CASSAGAPDFYGYTF. V is TRBV27 and J is TRBJ1-2; maybe TRBD1 (6 bases). This CDR3 is 15 amino acids long. CDR1 is MNHEY and CDR2 is SMNVEV in the germline V gene (reference sequence). Trimming pared 6 bases from V and 4 bases from J, leaving 18 bases between.

The chain combines TRBV4-1 with TRBJ2-3; D is unresolved. Germline V lookup: CDR1 MGHRA, CDR2 YSYEKL. CDR3 size: 14 residues. V lost 2 bases to trimming and J lost 1 base, with 7 bases between them. CDR3 protein: CASSQSAGTDTQYF. In DNA, the CDR3 is TGCGCCAGCAGCCAATCCGCAGGCACAGATACGCAGTATTTT.

The gene calls are TRBV5-1 and TRBJ2-5; a possible D gene is TRBD1 (5 bases). The CDR3 sequence is 16 residues long. V lost 0 bases and J lost 5, with 17 bases in between. Germline CDR1 is SGHRS and CDR2 is YFSETQ. Here the CDR3 reads CASSLVGQVEIETQYF. In DNA, the CDR3 is TGCGCCAGCAGCTTGGTGGGGCAGGTCGAGATTGAGACCCAGTACTTC.

The V and J genes are TRBV3-1 (or the pseudogene TRBV3-2) and TRBJ2-1, with TRBD2 as a possible D gene (5 bases). CDR3 length: 16 amino acids. Germline CDR1 LGHDT, CDR2 YNNKEL (reference sequence). Trimming removed 1 base from V and 2 bases from J, with 12 bases in between. The CDR3, as DNA: TGTGCCAGCAGCCAAGCGCGCGGGCCGGCCTACAATGAGCAGTTCTTC. It is translated as CASSQARGPAYNEQFF.

The chain has TRBV2 and TRBJ1-1, with 7 bases fitting TRBD1. Germline-derived CDR1 and CDR2 are SNHLY and FYNNEI. V trimming: 1 base; J trimming: 3 bases; junction bases outside the gene matches: 17. The CDR3 extends over 19 amino acids. The CDR3 DNA is TGTGCCAGCAGTGAAGAAGTGAATTTTGGTGTCAGGGGGGACACTGAAGCTTTCTTT. Its translation: CASSEEVNFGVRGDTEAFF.

The chain couples TRBV5-8 to TRBJ1-1, with D hard to call. The CDR3 spans 11 residues. Looked up from germline, CDR1 is SGHTS and CDR2 is YDEGEE. Trimming cost V 4 bases and J 10 bases, with 11 bases left between them. CDR3 amino acids: CASSRATGAFF. As DNA, the CDR3 is TGTGCCAGCAGCCGAGCGACGGGAGCTTTCTTT.

The V and J genes are TRBV6-5 and TRBJ2-1; D might be TRBD2 (6 bases). The CDR3 runs 13 residues. V was shortened by 6 bases and J by 8 bases, with 14 bases between the two germline ends. Germline loops: CDR1 MNHEY, CDR2 SVGAGI. Here the CDR3 reads CASRLLAGDEQFF. As DNA, the CDR3 is TGTGCCAGCAGGCTACTAGCTGGCGATGAGCAGTTCTTC.

The chain has TRBV5-5 and TRBJ1-2; 7 bases map to TRBD1. The CDR3 extends over 15 amino acids. With 1 base clipped from V and 3 bases from J, the junction kept 6 bases outside the gene matches. CDR1 and CDR2 (germline): SGHKS, YYEKEE (reference sequence). The CDR3 here is CASSLRTGSDYGYTF. Here the CDR3 DNA reads TGTGCCAGCAGCTTGAGGACAGGTAGTGACTATGGCTACACCTTC.

This clone was counted once. V and J are TRBV5-1 and TRBJ2-2, with 11 positions matching TRBD2. The V gene end was trimmed by 4 bases and the J gene end by 1 base; junction bases not matched to a gene: 9. CDR1 SGHRS and CDR2 YFSETQ come from the germline V gene. There are 18 residues in the CDR3. This CDR3 reads CASSIGTSGFKNTGELFF. CDR3 nucleotide sequence: TGCGCCAGCAGCATTGGGACTAGCGGTTTCAAGAACACCGGGGAGCTGTTTTTT.

The chain recombines TRBV14 with TRBJ2-3, with 7 bases that match TRBD2. The CDR3 runs to 13 residues. Per the germline V gene, CDR1 is SGHDN and CDR2 is FVKESK. V lost 4 bases, J lost 4 bases, and 2 bases stayed unmatched. The CDR3 bases are TGTGCCAGCAGCCGGGACTATTCAGATACGCAGTATTTT. This translates into CASSRDYSDTQYF.

CDR3 nucleotides: TGCGCCAGCAGCCAGGGATTTAGCGGTACTGCGTTAGATACGCAGTATTTT. Translation gives CASSQGFSGTALDTQYF. The chain recombines TRBV4-1 with TRBJ2-3, with a weak D call TRBD2 (6 bases). V lost 3 bases and J lost 5, with 21 bases in between. Germline CDR1 and CDR2: MGHRA and YSYEKL. The CDR3 is 17 residues long.

The chain joins TRBV20-1 to TRBJ2-5; D might be TRBD2 (5 bases). Germline V gene data show CDR1 as DFQATT and CDR2 as SNEGSKA (reference sequence). The CDR3 has 11 residues. Trimming took off 4 bases at V and 3 bases at J, with 6 bases between the two ends. In DNA, the CDR3 is TGCAGTGCTACGCGGGAAGAGACCCAGTACTTC. It encodes CSATREETQYF.

This clone was observed a handful of times. The chain recombines TRBV5-1 with TRBJ1-6, with 8 nucleotides matching TRBD1. Germline V gives CDR1 SGHRS, CDR2 YFSETQ. The CDR3 has 15 residues. With 1 base clipped from V and 5 bases from J, the junction kept 2 bases outside the gene matches. The CDR3 here is CASSLMTGDNSPLHF. As DNA, the CDR3 is TGCGCCAGCAGCTTGATGACAGGGGATAATTCACCCCTCCACTTT.

This clone was recorded only once. This chain links TRBV24-1 with TRBJ2-7, with D perhaps matching TRBD2 (6 bases). The germline V and J ends were trimmed by 7 bases and 3 bases, with 15 bases remaining between them. Germline V CDR1 and CDR2: KGHDR, SFDVKD. This CDR3 has 14 residues. CDR3 sequence (DNA): TGTGCCACCAGGGAGGCGGGGCAGGGCTACGAGCAGTACTTC. Translated: CATREAGQGYEQYF.